These 9 T cell receptor beta chains originate from one sample sequenced in a study of blood T cell repertoires in COVID-19. Clones were read by immunoSEQ multiplex PCR, and TCRdb kept only the in-frame ones, dropping some. The sample includes about 220,000 clones, roughly 85% seen only once; the top ten take over 2%. The sequenced sample consisted of peripheral blood. These receptors all stem from a woman aged 70 to 79 with COVID-19, enrolled during active disease.

V and J are TRBV6-5 and TRBJ1-2; possibly TRBD1 for D (5 bases). The length of the CDR3 is 15 residues. Trimming removed 0 bases at V and 3 bases at J, with 11 bases between. The V gene's germline CDR1 is MNHEY and CDR2 SVGAGI. CDR3 amino acids: CASSYSPGIDYGYTF. The CDR3 DNA reads as TGTGCCAGCAGTTACTCGCCAGGGATTGACTATGGCTACACCTTC.

The chain links TRBV4-2 to TRBJ2-4, with a tentative D call TRBD2 (7 bases). The CDR3 consists of 14 residues. Germline V CDR1 and CDR2: LGHNA, YNFKEQ. With 4 bases removed from V and 8 bases from J, the gap between germline ends came to 15 bases. DNA for the CDR3: TGTGCCAGCAGCCCCTCGAGGGGGGGGTACATTCAGTACTTC. This gives the protein CASSPSRGGYIQYF.

V and J are TRBV11-1 and TRBJ2-2; 9 bases agree with TRBD1. Germline V gives CDR1 SGHAT, CDR2 FQDESV (reference sequence). The CDR3 totals 13 residues. Losses at the gene ends were 5 bases for V and 5 bases for J; bases not matched to a gene: 0. CDR3 nucleotide sequence: TGTGCCAGCAGCGGGACAGGGACCGGGGAGCTGTTTTTT. It translates to CASSGTGTGELFF. Using reference TRBV11-1 and TRBJ2-2 for the parts outside the CDR3, the full variable domain is EAEVAQSPRYKITEKSQAVAFWCDPISGHATLYWYRQILGQGPELLVQFQDESVVDDSQLPKDRFSAERLKGVDSTLKIQPAELGDSAMYLCASSGTGTGELFFGEGSRLTVL.

This sequence joins TRBV29-1 and TRBJ2-1; 7 nucleotides line up with TRBD2. J lost 0 bases, V lost 4 bases, and 9 bases had no gene match. Germline V lookup: CDR1 SQVTM, CDR2 ANQGSEA. CDR3 length: 16 amino acids. The CDR3 DNA sequence: TGCAGCGTTGGACTAGCTTTTCGGAGCTCCTACAATGAGCAGTTCTTC. This gives the protein CSVGLAFRSSYNEQFF.

The chain has TRBV9 and TRBJ2-5; 7 nucleotides align to TRBD2. Germline CDR1 and CDR2: SGDLS and YYNGEE. The CDR3 has 16 amino acids. Trimming removed 1 base from V and 0 bases from J; junction bases left unmatched: 6. The chain's CDR3 is CASSVYSGQYQETQYF. In DNA form, the CDR3 reads TGTGCCAGCAGCGTATATAGCGGGCAGTACCAAGAGACCCAGTACTTC. The full variable domain, rest sourced from reference TRBV9 and TRBJ2-5, is DSGVTQTPKHLITATGQRVTLRCSPRSGDLSVYWYQQSLDQGLQFLIQYYNGEERAKGNILERFSAQQFPDLHSELNLSSLELGDSALYFCASSVYSGQYQETQYFGPGTRLLVL.

V gene TRBV11-2 combines with J gene TRBJ1-6, with a tentative D call TRBD1 (5 bases). The CDR3 contains 16 residues. Germline CDR1 is SGHAT and CDR2 is FQNNGV. Trimming shortened V by 3 bases and J by 10 bases, and 19 bases separated the two germline ends. The CDR3 region has the DNA TGTGCCAGCAGCTTTAGTTTGCTCAGGGCGGGATCACCCCTCCACTTT. Its translation: CASSFSLLRAGSPLHF.

The chain carries TRBV4-3 and TRBJ1-5; TRBD1 matches at 9 bases. Germline V CDR1 and CDR2: LGHNA, YSLEER. The ends lost 0 bases at V and 9 bases at J; junction bases unmatched: 18. The CDR3 is 19 residues long. The CDR3 protein is CASSQDIRAGQGPSRPQHF. CDR3 coding DNA: TGCGCCAGCAGCCAAGACATACGTGCCGGACAGGGGCCCTCCAGGCCCCAGCATTTT.

This clone was seen a few times. The rearrangement uses TRBV19 and TRBJ1-2; TRBD1 matches 7 bases. The CDR3 consists of 16 residues. CDR1 and CDR2 (germline): LNHDA, SQIVND (reference sequence). J gave up 2 bases and V 7 bases, and 13 bases lay outside the gene matches. The CDR3 DNA sequence: TGTGCCAGTACTCGGCTGTCGCGACAGGGCAACTATGGCTACACCTTC. Translation: CASTRLSRQGNYGYTF.

The chain joins TRBV10-2 to TRBJ2-1, with 13 bases aligning to TRBD2. The germline V gene encodes CDR1 WSHSY and CDR2 SAAADI. V gave up 6 bases and J gave up 8 bases; unmatched junction bases: 7. CDR3 length: 15 residues. CDR3 loop: CASRNGTSGIYEQFF. CDR3 nucleotide sequence: TGCGCCAGCAGAAACGGGACTAGCGGGATTTATGAGCAGTTCTTC.